The 7 T cell receptor beta chains below come from one sample, sequenced in a study of T cells after yellow fever vaccination. MiXCR, applied by TCRdb to the 5' RACE reads, yields one record per CDR3 protein. The sample records hundreds of thousands of distinct CDR3 sequences, less than 20% being singletons. The sample in question was PBMCs, obtained 15 days after the yellow fever booster vaccination. Receptor source: a man aged 30 to 45 who received the YFV17D yellow fever vaccine.

This clonotype has only a few counts. V and J are TRBV10-3 and TRBJ1-1; the D gene is possibly TRBD1 (6 bases). The CDR3 length is 14 residues. Germline CDR1 and CDR2: ENHRY and SYGVKD. Trimming shortened V by 4 bases and J by 3 bases, and 12 bases separated the two germline ends. CDR3 sequence (DNA): TGTGCCATCAGTGGGGGCAGGGGTGACACTGAAGCTTTCTTT. This translates into CAISGGRGDTEAFF.

This rearrangement joins TRBV29-1 to TRBJ2-2; D unresolved. The CDR3 has 11 amino acids. Trimming removed 4 bases at V and 5 bases at J, with 5 bases between. The germline V gene encodes CDR1 SQVTM and CDR2 ANQGSEA. In DNA form, the CDR3 reads TGCAGCGTTGTGGGTACCGGGGAGCTGTTTTTT. As protein: CSVVGTGELFF.

In its sample, this clonotype was seen a few times. This chain links TRBV12-3 or TRBV12-4 with TRBJ2-3, with 12 bases lining up with TRBD2. CDR3 length equals 17 residues. The trim removed 10 bases at V and 0 bases at J, leaving 11 bases unmatched. The CDR3 is CATCRLAGGTSTDTQYF. DNA for the CDR3: TGTGCCACCTGTCGGCTAGCGGGAGGGACTAGCACAGATACGCAGTATTTT.

This rearrangement joins TRBV4-3 to TRBJ2-1; 10 bases agree with TRBD2. Germline CDR1 LGHNA, CDR2 YSLEER. There are 16 residues in the CDR3. The V segment lost 6 bases and the J segment 5 bases; nucleotides outside the gene matches: 10. The CDR3 DNA reads TGCGCCAGCAGATCCGACCCTAGCGGGAGCAACAATGAGCAGTTCTTC. It codes for CASRSDPSGSNNEQFF.

This clonotype has more than one count but fewer than ten. The chain has TRBV5-5 and TRBJ2-7, with D perhaps given as TRBD1 or TRBD2 (5 bases each). The V and J ends lost 4 bases and 3 bases respectively, with 17 bases between them. The CDR3 contains 15 residues. Germline loops: CDR1 SGHKS, CDR2 YYEKEE (reference sequence). The CDR3 loop is CASSKPGTQIYEQYF. CDR3 bases: TGTGCCAGCAGCAAGCCCGGGACCCAGATCTACGAGCAGTACTTC.

The rearrangement links TRBV4-3 to TRBJ1-6; perhaps TRBD1 as D (6 bases). V was shortened by 0 bases and J by 5 bases, with 17 bases between the two germline ends. There are 18 residues in the CDR3. Germline V gives CDR1 LGHNA, CDR2 YSLEER. Here the CDR3 DNA reads TGCGCCAGCAGCCAAGATCCGGGACACTATAATAATAATTCACCCCTCCACTTT. Its translation: CASSQDPGHYNNNSPLHF.

As concerns this clonotype: An end of the junction differs from the germline gene, which may be a read error. The gene calls are TRBV25-1 and TRBJ2-7; D remains unclear. The V gene's germline CDR1 is MGHDK and CDR2 SYGVNS. The CDR3 is made up of 16 amino acids. The CDR3 DNA is TGTGCCATCAGTGAATTGAGAACATCAGGTTCCTACGAGCAGTACTTC. It is translated as CAISELRTSGSYEQYF.